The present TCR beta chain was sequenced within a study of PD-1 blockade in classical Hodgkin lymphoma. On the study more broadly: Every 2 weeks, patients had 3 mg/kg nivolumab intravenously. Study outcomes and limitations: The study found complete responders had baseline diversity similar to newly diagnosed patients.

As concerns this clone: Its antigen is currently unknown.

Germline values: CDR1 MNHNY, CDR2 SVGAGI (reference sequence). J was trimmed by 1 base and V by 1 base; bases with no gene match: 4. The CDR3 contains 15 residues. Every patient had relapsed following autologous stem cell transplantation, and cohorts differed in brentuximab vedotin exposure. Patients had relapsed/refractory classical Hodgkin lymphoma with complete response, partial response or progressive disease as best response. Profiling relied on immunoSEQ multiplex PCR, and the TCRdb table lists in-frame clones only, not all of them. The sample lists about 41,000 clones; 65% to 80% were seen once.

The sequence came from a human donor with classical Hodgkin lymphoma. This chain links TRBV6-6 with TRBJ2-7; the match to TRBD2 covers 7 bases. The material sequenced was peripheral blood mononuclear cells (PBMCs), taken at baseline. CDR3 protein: CASSYFGEGSYEQYF. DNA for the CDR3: TGTGCCAGCAGTTACTTTGGGGAGGGGTCCTACGAGCAGTACTTC.